The sequence of this TCR beta chain was determined in a study of cytomegalovirus exposure and HLA in healthy donors. For the study at large: In a previous analysis, nearly 120 million unique TCR beta sequences were found from 150 million to 200 million T cells.

This PCR relied on a set of 60 Vbeta primers and 13 Jbeta primers. Using immunoSEQ multiplex PCR, the repertoire was profiled, and TCRdb retains in-frame clones only, with some absent. The sample consists of around 180,000 clones, more than 75% of them appearing once. In germline, CDR1 is SGHNT, CDR2 YYREEE (reference sequence). This CDR3 is 15 amino acids long. V shed 4 bases and J 2 bases; nucleotides not matched to a gene: 9. A note on this clone: What it binds is not known.

Notes on the study in general: About 87% or about 30% of the time was how often most TCR beta V segments were productive, according to an earlier analysis. The authors considered a cluster of highly shared sequence variants likely to be a sequencing artifact.

The J gene is TRBJ2-7, the V gene TRBV5-4, with 7 positions matching TRBD2. The sample consisted of PBMCs. The clonotype originates from a woman younger than 35 in good health and CMV-seronegative. The CDR3 DNA is TGTGCCAGCAGCGCGGCCAGCGGGGCGGCCTACGAGCAGTACTTC. It translates to CASSAASGAAYEQYF.